The 23 T cell receptor beta chains below were found in one sample sequenced in a study of blood T cell repertoires in COVID-19. Assay used: immunoSEQ multiplex PCR; TCRdb lists only in-frame clones, some missing. Here the sample spans 150,000 to 200,000 clones, more than 75% being singletons. Sequenced: peripheral blood. These receptors were collected from a woman aged 70-85 years with acute or convalescent COVID-19.

J is TRBJ2-1 and V is TRBV12-3 or TRBV12-4; D not certain. V was cut by 3 bases and J by 5 bases, with 8 bases left in between. The CDR3 totals 13 residues. The CDR3 is CASSFSVNNEQFF. In DNA, the CDR3 is TGTGCCAGCAGTTTCTCGGTAAACAATGAGCAGTTCTTC.

This clone was seen a few times. The rearrangement links TRBV7-3 to TRBJ2-7, with D perhaps matching TRBD2 (6 bases). Germline-derived CDR1 and CDR2 are SGHTA and FQGTGA. This CDR3 is 13 amino acids long. The V end lost 4 bases, the J end lost 6 bases, and 13 bases lay between the germline ends. This CDR3 is CASSYRRGSEQYF. CDR3 bases: TGTGCCAGCAGCTATAGGCGGGGAAGCGAGCAGTACTTC.

This chain joins TRBV7-8 and TRBJ2-1, with 13 bases fitting TRBD2. The CDR3 sequence is 16 residues long. The V and J ends lost 4 bases and 7 bases, in that order; junction bases with no gene match: 7. In germline, CDR1 is SGHVS, CDR2 FQNEAQ. CDR3 residues: CASSSRTSGSGNEQFF. The CDR3 region has the DNA TGTGCCAGCAGCTCTCGGACTAGCGGGAGTGGGAATGAGCAGTTCTTC. Together with reference TRBV7-8 and TRBJ2-1, the CDR3 gives the full variable domain: GAGVSQSPRYKVAKRGQDVALRCDPISGHVSLFWYQQALGQGPEFLTYFQNEAQLDKSGLPSDRFFAERPEGSVSTLKIQRTQQEDSAVYLCASSSRTSGSGNEQFFGPGTRLTVL.

The V call is TRBV6-6, the J call TRBJ2-1, with D tentatively TRBD1 (6 bases). This CDR3 has 13 amino acids. Trimming pared 6 bases from V and 8 bases from J, leaving 14 bases between. Germline lookup yields CDR1 MNHNY and CDR2 SVGAGI (reference sequence). CDR3 bases: TGTGCCAGCAGCCCTCAGGGGAGTTATGAGCAGTTCTTC. This sequence encodes CASSPQGSYEQFF.

The chain links TRBV5-4 to TRBJ1-2; TRBD1 agrees at 8 bases. With 5 bases clipped from V and 8 bases from J, the junction kept 8 bases outside the gene matches. The CDR3 loop spans 13 amino acids. Per the germline V gene, CDR1 is SGHNT and CDR2 is YYREEE (reference sequence). Written as DNA, the CDR3 is TGTGCCAGCAGACCGGACAGGGCAGAGGGCTACACCTTC. It translates to CASRPDRAEGYTF.

In this sample, this clone turned up a few times. The chain recombines TRBV29-1 with TRBJ1-5; tentatively, D is TRBD1 (5 bases). Germline V gene data show CDR1 as SQVTM and CDR2 as ANQGSEA. V dropped 7 bases and J dropped 6 bases, with 13 bases sitting between them. This CDR3 spans 12 amino acids. CDR3: CSERQIGQPQHF. The CDR3 nucleotides read TGCAGCGAAAGACAGATAGGTCAGCCCCAGCATTTT.

J is TRBJ2-4 and V is TRBV6-5, with D perhaps TRBD1 (6 bases). The CDR3 totals 14 residues. With 6 bases removed from V and 1 base from J, the gap between germline ends came to 10 bases. CDR1 and CDR2 from the germline V gene are MNHEY and SVGAGI. DNA of the CDR3: TGTGCCAGCAGAGAGGGGGTGGCCAAAAACATTCAGTACTTC. This sequence encodes CASREGVAKNIQYF.

The V call is TRBV6-5, the J call TRBJ2-7, with 7 positions matching TRBD1. J gave up 6 bases and V 5 bases, and 10 bases lay outside the gene matches. Per germline, CDR1 MNHEY and CDR2 SVGAGI. CDR3 size: 14 residues. CDR3 in DNA: TGTGCCAGCAGTAACCCGACAGGGAACGGCGAGCAGTACTTC. This encodes CASSNPTGNGEQYF.

The chain has TRBV3-1 (or the pseudogene TRBV3-2) and TRBJ2-3, with TRBD2 identical over 9 bases. Looked up from germline, CDR1 is LGHDT and CDR2 is YNNKEL (reference sequence). This CDR3 spans 16 amino acids. V shed 3 bases and J 4 bases; nucleotides not matched to a gene: 8. The CDR3, as DNA: TGTGCCAGCAGCCAGGGAGCGGGAGGAGCTTCAGATACGCAGTATTTT. Residues: CASSQGAGGASDTQYF.

In nucleotides, the CDR3 is TGTGCCAGCAGCGGAGGGCCCTACAATCAGCCCCAGCATTTT. It translates to CASSGGPYNQPQHF. V usage is TRBV7-6 and J usage is TRBJ1-5; unclear D gene. CDR1 is SGHVS and CDR2 is FNYEAQ in the germline V gene. Between the trimmed V and J ends, which lost 5 bases and 3 bases, there was a span of 11 bases. This CDR3 has 14 amino acids.

J is TRBJ1-4 and V is TRBV3-1 (or the pseudogene TRBV3-2); 11 nucleotides align to TRBD1. CDR1 is LGHDT, CDR2 YNNKEL, per germline (reference sequence). With V trimmed by 1 base and J by 0 bases, 1 base remained unmatched. The CDR3 totals 17 residues. The CDR3 DNA is TGTGCCAGCAGCCAAGGGGGACAGGGGGCAACTAATGAAAAACTGTTTTTT. Its protein is CASSQGGQGATNEKLFF.

The J gene is TRBJ2-3, the V gene TRBV6-5; tentative D call: TRBD2 (5 bases). The length of the CDR3 is 16 residues. Trimming pared 2 bases from V and 4 bases from J, leaving 16 bases between. Germline assignment: CDR1 MNHEY and CDR2 SVGAGI. The CDR3 DNA reads as TGTGCCAGCAGTTACGAGGGAGTACCGTCCCCAGATACGCAGTATTTT. Its protein product is CASSYEGVPSPDTQYF.

The chain couples TRBV3-1 (or the pseudogene TRBV3-2) to TRBJ1-6; 7 bases are a match to TRBD1. The CDR3 length is 17 residues. Per germline, CDR1 LGHDT and CDR2 YNNKEL (reference sequence). V was clipped by 3 bases and J by 7 bases; unmatched bases: 12. CDR3 region: CASSHRTGQTRNSPLHF. CDR3 in DNA: TGTGCCAGCAGCCACCGGACAGGACAAACCAGAAATTCACCCCTCCACTTT.

There are a few counts of this clone. V gene TRBV6-2 or TRBV6-3 combines with J gene TRBJ2-3, with 13 bases identical to TRBD2. Germline lookup yields CDR1 MNHEY and CDR2 SVGEGT. This CDR3 spans 15 amino acids. V shed 5 bases, J shed 5 bases, and the junction held 4 bases outside the gene matches. CDR3 nucleotide sequence: TGTGCCAGCAGTCGGACTAGCGGGAGTAGAGATACGCAGTATTTT. Translated: CASSRTSGSRDTQYF.

The rearrangement links TRBV28 to TRBJ2-1; 9 positions match TRBD2. The J segment lost 7 bases and the V segment lost 6 bases, leaving 10 bases of the junction unmatched. CDR1 and CDR2 (germline): MDHEN, SYDVKM. The CDR3 spans 15 residues. The CDR3 loop is CASSISGRRGNEQFF. CDR3 nucleotide sequence: TGTGCCAGCAGCATTAGCGGGAGAAGGGGGAATGAGCAGTTCTTC.

This chain connects TRBV7-2 to TRBJ2-1; TRBD2 is a possible D gene (7 bases). Germline V gives CDR1 SGHTA, CDR2 FQGNSA. Trimming took 3 bases from V and 3 from J, leaving 12 bases between them. The CDR3 covers 15 residues. CDR3 loop: CASSLGGLSYNEQFF. The CDR3 region has the DNA TGTGCCAGCAGCTTGGGGGGGCTTAGCTACAATGAGCAGTTCTTC.

This rearrangement joins TRBV6-5 to TRBJ1-1; unclear D gene. The CDR3 contains 13 residues. Germline CDR1 and CDR2: MNHEY and SVGAGI. V gave up 7 bases and J gave up 6 bases, with 15 bases separating them. CDR3 DNA: TGTGCCAGCAAGGACGGGGTGGACGCTGAAGCTTTCTTT. Residues: CASKDGVDAEAFF.

The chain carries TRBV9 and TRBJ2-2; D possibly corresponds to TRBD1 (6 bases). Looked up from germline, CDR1 is SGDLS and CDR2 is YYNGEE. The V and J ends lost 4 bases and 8 bases respectively, with 24 bases between them. The CDR3 runs 17 residues. The CDR3, as DNA: TGTGCCAGCAGCCCCCTCCGAGCTCGAGGGGGTGGTGGGGAGCTGTTTTTT. Translating gives CASSPLRARGGGGELFF.

The chain recombines TRBV7-2 with TRBJ2-3, with a weak D call TRBD1 (6 bases). CDR3 length equals 14 residues. V was cut by 5 bases and J by 6 bases, with 15 bases left in between. Germline CDR1 and CDR2: SGHTA and FQGNSA. The CDR3 DNA follows: TGTGCCAGCAGCCTTAGATCAGGGGTGGATACGCAGTATTTT. It specifies CASSLRSGVDTQYF.

The chain employs TRBV2 and TRBJ1-5, with no clear D. The V end was cut by 4 bases, the J end by 0 bases, with 7 bases between. The CDR3 covers 14 residues. CDR1 and CDR2 (germline): SNHLY, FYNNEI. The chain's CDR3 is CASSGLSSNQPQHF. As DNA, the CDR3 is TGTGCCAGCAGTGGTCTAAGTAGCAATCAGCCCCAGCATTTT. The full variable domain, its missing parts supplied by reference TRBV2 and TRBJ1-5, is EPEVTQTPSHQVTQMGQEVILRCVPISNHLYFYWYRQILGQKVEFLVSFYNNEISEKSEIFDDQFSVERPDGSNFTLKIRSTKLEDSAMYFCASSGLSSNQPQHFGDGTRLSIL.

The rearrangement joins TRBV24-1 to TRBJ2-1; 12 bases line up with TRBD2. The CDR3 spans 15 residues. V was pared by 4 bases and J by 7 bases, with 4 bases of the junction left unmatched. The V gene's germline CDR1 is KGHDR and CDR2 SFDVKD. In DNA, the CDR3 is TGTGCCACCAGTGAACCGACTAGCGGGGGTAATGAGCAGTTCTTC. Translated: CATSEPTSGGNEQFF.

This clone occurred many times. J is TRBJ2-1 and V is TRBV5-6; a possible D gene is TRBD2 (6 bases). This CDR3 has 16 amino acids. Looked up from germline, CDR1 is SGHDT and CDR2 is YYEEEE. The V end lost 3 bases, the J end lost 0 bases, and 13 bases lay between the germline ends. As DNA, the CDR3 is TGTGCCAGCAGCTCAATTACTAGCCGCTCCTACAATGAGCAGTTCTTC. Translating gives CASSSITSRSYNEQFF.

The V call is TRBV7-2, the J call TRBJ2-2; weak D call: TRBD2 (6 bases). CDR3 length: 14 residues. V lost 0 bases to trimming and J lost 6 bases, with 8 bases between them. Germline V gene lookup returns CDR1 SGHTA and CDR2 FQGNSA. CDR3 bases: TGTGCCAGCAGCTTAGCGCGGGGTTCCGGGGAGCTGTTTTTT. Translating it yields CASSLARGSGELFF. Variable domain in full (rest from reference TRBV7-2 and TRBJ2-2): GAGVSQSPSNKVTEKGKDVELRCDPISGHTALYWYRQSLGQGLEFLIYFQGNSAPDKSGLPSDRFSAERTGGSVSTLTIQRTQQEDSAVYLCASSLARGSGELFFGEGSRLTVL.